The clone carrying this T cell receptor (beta chain) was seen many times. Looked up from germline, CDR1 is LGHNA and CDR2 is YSLEER. There are 14 residues in the CDR3. Trimming shortened V by 0 bases and J by 1 base, and 7 bases separated the two germline ends. This entry is derived from a study of T cells in Graves' hyperthyroidism and ophthalmopathy. Fresh peripheral blood, around 9.2 ml of it, supplied the PBMCs. Template material for amplifying TCR beta CDR3 regions consisted of RNA transcripts. First-round RT-PCR targeting the TCR CDR3 was performed with the HTBI primer set. One entry per CDR3 protein, called by TCRdb with MiXCR from the multiplex PCR reads. The sample has more than 95,000 distinct CDR3 sequences, about half seen once.

The sequenced sample consisted of blood. The source is a man aged 35-49 years with Graves' hyperthyroidism. The V call is TRBV4-3, the J call TRBJ2-7, with unresolved D. CDR3 loop: CASSQEMISYEQYF. The CDR3 DNA reads as TGCGCCAGCAGCCAAGAAATGATTTCCTACGAGCAGTACTTC.